The 27 T cell receptor beta chains presented below share a single source sample, sequenced in a study of shared clonotypes between healthy human individuals. The naive CD8 subset, CD45RO-negative cells positively selected for CCR7, excluded terminally differentiated effector memory CD45RA+ cells. The table came from immunoSEQ multiplex PCR; TCRdb's copy has only in-frame clones and leaves some out. The sample includes around 2,000,000 clones, about 95% of them seen just once. Specimen: naive CD8+ T cells sorted from blood. The receptors originated from a man aged 18 to 29 in good health.

The chain carries TRBV11-2 and TRBJ2-3; 7 bases line up with TRBD2. This CDR3 has 17 residues. Germline lookup yields CDR1 SGHAT and CDR2 FQNNGV. The V segment lost 4 bases and the J segment 2 bases; nucleotides outside the gene matches: 12. The chain's CDR3 is CASSSFPGGSYTDTQYF. The CDR3, as DNA: TGTGCCAGCAGCTCATTTCCCGGGGGGAGCTACACAGATACGCAGTATTTT.

This clone has only one observation. The chain couples TRBV10-2 to TRBJ2-2, with D possibly TRBD1 on 5 matching bases. Germline loops: CDR1 WSHSY, CDR2 SAAADI. The CDR3 has 11 residues. V lost 7 bases to trimming and J lost 7 bases, with 7 bases between them. This chain's CDR3 is CASMQGGELFF. The CDR3 nucleotides read TGCGCCAGCATGCAGGGCGGGGAGCTGTTTTTT.

The chain recombines TRBV6-4 with TRBJ2-7; TRBD2 is a possible D gene (5 bases). CDR1 is MRHNA and CDR2 is SNTAGT in the germline V gene. The CDR3 has 15 amino acids. Deletions cut 5 bases from V and 0 bases from J, with 14 bases between. In DNA, the CDR3 is TGTGCCAGCAGTCAGACCCCACGGGGCTCCTACGAGCAGTACTTC. The encoded protein is CASSQTPRGSYEQYF.

The V call is TRBV13, the J call TRBJ1-4; D is unresolved. This CDR3 comprises 16 residues. Germline values: CDR1 PRHDT, CDR2 FYEKMQ (reference sequence). With 3 bases removed from V and 3 bases from J, the gap between germline ends came to 14 bases. In nucleotides, the CDR3 is TGTGCCAGCAGCTTTTCCCTTACAGCAGCTAATGAAAAACTGTTTTTT. This encodes CASSFSLTAANEKLFF.

The V gene is TRBV7-9, the J gene TRBJ2-1; possible D gene TRBD2, 6 bases. The length of the CDR3 is 15 residues. Germline V gives CDR1 SEHNR, CDR2 FQNEAQ (reference sequence). V shed 3 bases and J shed 2 bases, with 11 bases lying between them. In DNA, the CDR3 is TGTGCCAGCAGCTTGGTGGGAGGACCCTACAATGAGCAGTTCTTC. Encoded protein: CASSLVGGPYNEQFF.

This sequence joins TRBV10-1 and TRBJ2-7; possible D gene TRBD2, 6 bases. Germline assignment: CDR1 WNHNN and CDR2 SYGVQD (reference sequence). This CDR3 contains 16 residues. V gave up 7 bases and J gave up 2 bases, with 21 bases separating them. The CDR3 sequence: CASNRWASVSPYEQYF. CDR3 nucleotides: TGCGCCAGCAACCGCTGGGCTAGCGTCAGTCCCTACGAGCAGTACTTC.

The chain recombines TRBV27 with TRBJ2-7; 7 bases line up with TRBD1. The length of the CDR3 is 14 residues. Germline loops: CDR1 MNHEY, CDR2 SMNVEV (reference sequence). The junction had 7 bases not matched to a gene; V was cut back by 8 bases and J by 0 bases. CDR3 nucleotides: TGTGCCAGCCAACCGGGACAGCCCTCCTACGAGCAGTACTTC. It encodes CASQPGQPSYEQYF.

V is TRBV13 and J is TRBJ2-7; tentative D call: TRBD1 (5 bases). Germline V gene lookup returns CDR1 PRHDT and CDR2 FYEKMQ (reference sequence). The CDR3 has 12 amino acids. Trimming took 4 bases from V and 6 from J, leaving 10 bases between them. The CDR3 is CASSSTASEQYF. As DNA, the CDR3 is TGTGCCAGCAGCTCGACAGCCAGCGAGCAGTACTTC.

This clone occurred once. V and J are TRBV13 and TRBJ2-2; 13 nucleotides line up with TRBD2. This CDR3 is built from 17 residues. Germline trimming cut 5 bases from V and 7 bases from J; bases unmatched to any gene: 10. Germline CDR1 reads PRHDT; CDR2 reads FYEKMQ (reference sequence). CDR3 nucleotides: TGTGCCAGCAGCCACCTTGGACTAGCGGGAGAGGGCGGGGAGCTGTTTTTT. Encoded protein: CASSHLGLAGEGGELFF.

The chain recombines TRBV7-6 with TRBJ1-1, with 8 bases lining up with TRBD1. The CDR3 covers 14 residues. With 5 bases clipped from V and 4 bases from J, the junction kept 6 bases outside the gene matches. Germline V lookup: CDR1 SGHVS, CDR2 FNYEAQ. The CDR3 nucleotides read TGTGCCAGCAGCCCCAATACAGGGGGCACTGAAGCTTTCTTT. Amino acids: CASSPNTGGTEAFF.

As to this clone: Other DNA sequences within the sample encode an identical CDR3. The chain is built from TRBV6-5 and TRBJ2-7; the match to TRBD1 covers 9 bases. J was trimmed by 6 bases and V by 5 bases; bases with no gene match: 5. Germline V gene sequence: CDR1 MNHEY, CDR2 SVGAGI. The CDR3 extends over 13 amino acids. In DNA form, the CDR3 reads TGTGCCAGCAGTCGCGGACAGGGGAGCGAGCAGTACTTC. Its translation: CASSRGQGSEQYF.

This clone was found once. The rearrangement joins TRBV7-9 to TRBJ2-2; D ambiguous. Trimming stripped 6 bases from V and 7 bases from J, with 6 bases between. Germline V gene lookup returns CDR1 SEHNR and CDR2 FQNEAQ (reference sequence). This CDR3 comprises 11 residues. The CDR3 loop is CASRWVGELFF. The CDR3 nucleotides read TGTGCCAGCAGATGGGTCGGGGAGCTGTTTTTT.

The chain uses TRBV4-1 and TRBJ2-1; possible D gene TRBD2, 6 bases. Germline V gene data show CDR1 as MGHRA and CDR2 as YSYEKL. There are 14 residues in the CDR3. Trimming removed 0 bases at V and 8 bases at J, with 11 bases between. The CDR3 sequence: CASSQDVSGDEQFF. The CDR3 nucleotides read TGCGCCAGCAGCCAAGACGTCTCGGGAGATGAGCAGTTCTTC.

This clone was recorded only once. The V call is TRBV6-1, the J call TRBJ2-7; 13 bases map to TRBD2. The CDR3 spans 18 residues. The V gene's germline CDR1 is MNHNS and CDR2 SASEGT. V was pared by 3 bases and J by 2 bases, with 10 bases of the junction left unmatched. This CDR3 is CASSDIGTSGKLTYEQYF. In DNA form, the CDR3 reads TGTGCCAGCAGTGACATCGGGACTAGCGGGAAACTGACCTACGAGCAGTACTTC.

The chain employs TRBV7-6 and TRBJ2-7, with TRBD2 matching 8 bases. In germline, CDR1 is SGHVS, CDR2 FNYEAQ. The trim removed 0 bases at V and 1 base at J, leaving 8 bases unmatched. This CDR3 region has 17 residues. In DNA form, the CDR3 reads TGTGCCAGCAGCTTAGCCCCCGGGGGGGCGTATTCCTACGAGCAGTACTTC. The encoded protein is CASSLAPGGAYSYEQYF.

Comment on this clone: The sample carries other DNA sequences with the same CDR3. The chain employs TRBV7-9 and TRBJ2-5; unclear D gene. Germline V gene lookup returns CDR1 SEHNR and CDR2 FQNEAQ (reference sequence). The CDR3 totals 11 residues. V lost 0 bases and J lost 11, with 7 bases in between. CDR3 loop: CASSLAGEQYF. The CDR3, as DNA: TGTGCCAGCAGCTTAGCGGGTGAGCAGTACTTC.

This clone was counted once. The chain couples TRBV29-1 to TRBJ2-7; 13 nucleotides agree with TRBD2. The CDR3 contains 13 residues. Looked up from germline, CDR1 is SQVTM and CDR2 is ANQGSEA. V was clipped by 3 bases and J by 4 bases; unmatched bases: 0. The CDR3 DNA sequence: TGCAGCGTTGAGACTAGCGGGAGGTACGAGCAGTACTTC. Translating gives CSVETSGRYEQYF.

The chain carries TRBV19 and TRBJ2-5; 9 bases map to TRBD1. CDR1 and CDR2 from the germline V gene are LNHDA and SQIVND (reference sequence). This CDR3 comprises 15 residues. After removal of 10 bases from V and 5 bases from J, the junction contained 14 bases not matched to a gene. The CDR3, as DNA: TGTGCCACTTCAGCCGGGACAGGGCTACTGGAGACCCAGTACTTC. Translating gives CATSAGTGLLETQYF. Variable domain in full (rest from reference TRBV19 and TRBJ2-5): DGGITQSPKYLFRKEGQNVTLSCEQNLNHDAMYWYRQDPGQGLRLIYYSQIVNDFQKGDIAEGYSVSREKKESFPLTVTSAQKNPTAFYLCATSAGTGLLETQYFGPGTRLLVL.

The V gene is TRBV11-2, the J gene TRBJ2-1; 9 bases are shared with TRBD1. The CDR3 loop spans 16 amino acids. With 5 bases clipped from V and 8 bases from J, the junction kept 13 bases outside the gene matches. Germline V gives CDR1 SGHAT, CDR2 FQNNGV. In nucleotides, the CDR3 is TGTGCCAGCAGCAATTACCGGGACAGGGTAACCGATGAGCAGTTCTTC. Translating gives CASSNYRDRVTDEQFF.

The rearrangement joins TRBV7-9 to TRBJ1-2, with no clear D. The ends were cut back, 0 bases at V and 2 bases at J, with 13 bases in the middle. The CDR3 is 16 residues long. The germline V gene encodes CDR1 SEHNR and CDR2 FQNEAQ (reference sequence). CDR3 sequence (DNA): TGTGCCAGCAGCTTAGCGCTCCAAGTTGGGAACTATGGCTACACCTTC. Translation gives CASSLALQVGNYGYTF.

V usage is TRBV7-9 and J usage is TRBJ2-1; 9 nucleotides match TRBD1. This CDR3 spans 16 amino acids. Looked up from germline, CDR1 is SEHNR and CDR2 is FQNEAQ (reference sequence). Trimming took 2 bases from V and 6 from J; bases not matched to a gene: 8. Written as DNA, the CDR3 is TGTGCCAGCAGCTTATCCCGGGACAGGGCCCTCAATGAGCAGTTCTTC. Residues: CASSLSRDRALNEQFF.

The chain carries TRBV7-6 and TRBJ2-1; the D is unclear. Deletions cut 1 base from V and 5 bases from J, with 12 bases between. Looked up from germline, CDR1 is SGHVS and CDR2 is FNYEAQ. This CDR3 spans 15 amino acids. CDR3 sequence reads: CASSLEVVTNNEQFF. CDR3 nucleotide sequence: TGTGCCAGCAGCTTAGAAGTAGTGACGAACAATGAGCAGTTCTTC. The full variable domain, its missing parts supplied by reference TRBV7-6 and TRBJ2-1, is GAGVSQSPRYKVTKRGQDVALRCDPISGHVSLYWYRQALGQGPEFLTYFNYEAQQDKSGLPNDRFSAERPEGSISTLTIQRTEQRDSAMYRCASSLEVVTNNEQFFGPGTRLTVL.

The CDR3: CASSPGEVETGELFF. The CDR3 DNA follows: TGCGCCAGCAGCCCAGGGGAAGTGGAAACCGGGGAGCTGTTTTTT. This rearrangement joins TRBV5-1 to TRBJ2-2; TRBD1 might be the D (6 bases). The V end lost 4 bases, the J end lost 5 bases, and 15 bases lay between the germline ends. Germline CDR1 reads SGHRS; CDR2 reads YFSETQ. The CDR3 consists of 15 residues.

On this clone: Distinct nucleotide sequences in the sample also encode this CDR3. The rearrangement joins TRBV28 to TRBJ2-3, with 10 bases fitting TRBD2. Unmatched junction bases numbered 3, after V lost 2 bases and J lost 1 base. The CDR3 runs 16 residues. Germline CDR1 MDHEN, CDR2 SYDVKM. In nucleotides, the CDR3 is TGTGCCAGCAGTTTACCAACTAGCGGGGGCACAGATACGCAGTATTTT. Translated: CASSLPTSGGTDTQYF. Drawing the rest from reference TRBV28 and TRBJ2-3, the complete variable domain is DVKVTQSSRYLVKRTGEKVFLECVQDMDHENMFWYRQDPGLGLRLIYFSYDVKMKEKGDIPEGYSVSREKKERFSLILESASTNQTSMYLCASSLPTSGGTDTQYFGPGTRLTVL.

A note on this clone: Compared with germline, one end of the junction differs, possibly owing to a read error. The chain combines TRBV4-2 with TRBJ2-1; 9 bases are a match to TRBD2. The CDR3 consists of 16 residues. CDR1 is LGHNA and CDR2 is YNFKEQ in the germline V gene. As DNA, the CDR3 is TGTGCCAGCAGCGAAGAGGGCGGGGGGGCGGCCGATGAGCAGTTCTTC. Amino acids: CASSEEGGGAADEQFF.

V gene TRBV7-8 combines with J gene TRBJ2-3; D remains ambiguous. The germline V and J ends were trimmed by 4 bases and 2 bases, with 19 bases remaining between them. There are 17 residues in the CDR3. CDR1 SGHVS and CDR2 FQNEAQ come from the germline V gene. The CDR3 DNA is TGTGCCAGCAGCTCCCTCATCGGCGATCGTCTCACAGATACGCAGTATTTT. It codes for CASSSLIGDRLTDTQYF.

This CDR3 is CAAGPRDTGELFF. Here the CDR3 DNA reads TGTGCCGCTGGGCCCAGGGACACCGGGGAGCTGTTTTTT. The chain uses TRBV2 and TRBJ2-2; TRBD1 is a possible D gene (5 bases). The CDR3 is 13 amino acids. The germline gives CDR1 SNHLY, CDR2 FYNNEI. V lost 11 bases and J 3 bases, leaving 13 bases between the germline ends.